Sequencing of this T cell receptor (beta chain) was carried out in a study of shared clonotypes between healthy human individuals. Turning to this clone: Its cognate antigen is unknown.

This CDR3 spans 14 amino acids. Trimming pared 1 base from V and 6 bases from J, leaving 12 bases between. Germline CDR1 is KGHSH and CDR2 is LQKENI. Repertoires were generated with immunoSEQ multiplex PCR, while TCRdb's copy carries only in-frame clones and drops some. The sample records over a million clones, approximately 96% being singletons. Overall study findings and caveats: How much donors shared clonotypes was expected to be affected by sequencing depth. Non-shared clonotypes showed lower generation probabilities than clonotypes common to all four donors.

The sequence came from a man aged 30 to 45 in good health. This chain joins TRBV18 and TRBJ1-2; unclear D gene. Sequencing input: naive CD4+ T cells sorted from blood. Sample subset: CD45RA+ positively selected. As DNA, the CDR3 is TGTGCCAGCTCACCACTCTCAGCTATCGATGGCTACACCTTC. Amino acids: CASSPLSAIDGYTF.